This TCR beta chain was captured in a study of regulatory T cells in long-lasting Graves disease. The V end was cut by 6 bases, the J end by 4 bases, with 15 bases between. CDR1 and CDR2 (germline): LNHDA, SQIVND (reference sequence). This CDR3 region has 14 residues. Time point reported: newly diagnosed GD, antithyroid drugs for less than 3 months. TCR sequences were obtained from RNA taken from PBMCs. TCR beta libraries were built with iRepertoire HTBI primers and Arm-PCR of CDR3 regions. In TCRdb, the multiplex PCR reads were re-called with MiXCR into one record per CDR3 protein. The sample consists of 250,000 or so distinct CDR3 sequences, around 21% of them appearing once.

The sequence was obtained from a female donor with Graves disease. Sequenced material: peripheral blood mononuclear cells (PBMCs), taken at new diagnosis, from a patient treated with antithyroid drugs. This chain links TRBV19 with TRBJ2-5; possible D gene TRBD2, 6 bases. In nucleotides, the CDR3 is TGTGCCAGTAGCCGCCGCGGGATAACAGAGACCCAGTACTTC. Its protein product is CASSRRGITETQYF.